This T cell receptor (beta chain) was found in a study of shared clonotypes between healthy human individuals (dated by TCRdb to 2018 to 2021). Study-wide context: A couple of women and a few men aged 18 to 49 years were included in the cohort. For each donor, CD4 naive and CD4 memory were each given three plates, CD8 naive was given two plates, and CD8 memory was given one plate. To estimate repertoire size and how much clonotypes are shared between individuals, the study performed deep sequencing of blood TCR repertoires from a few healthy adults. Different laboratories and diverse techniques were used to prepare libraries and sequence TCR repertoires, to increase sequencing depth and limit assay-specific biases. Each donor's leukapheresis produced roughly between about 0.8 and 10 billion PBMCs.

A word on this clone: Its antigen remains unidentified. Within one base of it there is no much larger clone, and no base qualities were kept.

What the work shows at the level of the full study, not this receptor alone: Pairwise subsampling indicated that sequencing depth was expected to affect the degree of clonotype sharing among donors. Compared with non-shared clonotypes, clonotypes shared by all four sorted-subset donors had higher generation probabilities. Rarefaction of sorted-subset datasets indicated incomplete sequencing despite the large sequencing depth. The genetic and exposure-history diversity represented was limited by the small number of donors. Sampling was restricted to blood, and TCR repertoires in tissues likely differ from the TCR repertoires found in blood. Naive subsets generally had larger estimated clonotype richness than memory subsets did. About 5% of naive CD4, 3.5% of naive CD8, around 2.3% of memory CD4, and more than 0.35% of memory CD8 clonotypes were shared across a few donors.

Using the deep immunoSEQ assay, TCR CDR3 regions were amplified from genomic DNA by multiplex PCR. Extracted genomic DNA from each cell subset was spread evenly across all wells of several immunoSEQ 96-well plates, with each plate serving as a replicate. Each replicate PCR for sorted subsets received around 210 ng genomic DNA, equal to tens of thousands of T cell genomes. Purified libraries were quantified with a Qubit 3.0 fluorometer, sized on a Bioanalyzer 2100, and re-quantified with the KAPA Library Quantification kit. Each immunoSEQ 96-well plate was sequenced on its own single-read 150-cycle Illumina NextSeq 550 flow cell. Per the source publication's procedure: Because only junctional sequences without quality scores were contained in the immunoSEQ output, filtering matching that applied to full-length reads could not be performed. To assign V/J genes and CDR3, sequences were annotated against IMGT germline references using PyIR, a Python wrapper for IgBLAST v1.9. Reads were filtered out if the reads had weak V/J assignments (E-value above 1e-6), no CDR3, stop codons, out-of-frame junctions, or ambiguous translated residues. V3J clonotypes were defined as sequences sharing the same inferred V gene, J gene, and CDR3 amino acid sequence. Percentage overlap between repertoires was computed as shared unique clonotypes divided by the size of the smaller repertoire. Richness of each repertoire was evaluated using RTK rarefaction, the Chao1 estimator, and Recon v2.1 estimates of unobserved clonotypes. Generation probabilities were computed with OLGA for all TCRbeta clonotypes obtained by the gDNA method from a few donors. The source is immuneACCESS, and TCRdb retained only in-frame sequences with V and J called. Part of the clones is not carried over; for the studies checked, unresolved V genes explain less than half of this, and the remainder is unexplained. V and J calls and clone size come straight from that table; D and trimming were deduced from the DNA. The table for this sample lists about 610,000 clones; 95% to 96% of them were counted only once. The top ten hold about 0.12% of the sample.

Germline trimming amounts to 3 bases on V and 1 base on J, with 3 as the count of junction bases outside the gene matches. CDR1 SGHVS and CDR2 FQNEAQ were looked up in the germline V gene. The CDR3, cysteine through phenylalanine, is 15 amino acids long. Here the CDR3 DNA is all that survives: 45 bases in frame from base 1. For the CD8 naive samples, CD45RO-negative cells were positively selected for CCR7, yielding a CD45RA+CCR7+ population from which TemRA cells were excluded. Healthy HIV-negative adults with no recently reported acute infections or vaccinations were included as donors. All donors were Caucasian adults living in Nashville, Tennessee, USA. Blood was collected by leukapheresis, and PBMCs were isolated by Ficoll-Histopaque density gradient centrifugation and then cryopreserved in liquid nitrogen vapor phase. Purity and quantity of every magnetically sorted T cell population were checked by analytical flow cytometry. From each sorted fraction, genomic DNA was isolated and quantified by UV absorbance on a Nanodrop 2000c.

The sequencing input was naive CD8+ T cells sorted from blood. Sample cell subset or site, as interpreted from the label and publication: CD45RA+CCR7+. The clonotype originates from a woman aged 25-40 years in good health. The sequence joins TRBV7-8 to TRBJ1-1; 9 bases in the junction line up with TRBD1. CDR3 protein: CASSLAGQGNTEAFF. Here is the DNA: TGTGCCAGCAGCTTGGCGGGACAGGGGAACACTGAAGCTTTCTTT.